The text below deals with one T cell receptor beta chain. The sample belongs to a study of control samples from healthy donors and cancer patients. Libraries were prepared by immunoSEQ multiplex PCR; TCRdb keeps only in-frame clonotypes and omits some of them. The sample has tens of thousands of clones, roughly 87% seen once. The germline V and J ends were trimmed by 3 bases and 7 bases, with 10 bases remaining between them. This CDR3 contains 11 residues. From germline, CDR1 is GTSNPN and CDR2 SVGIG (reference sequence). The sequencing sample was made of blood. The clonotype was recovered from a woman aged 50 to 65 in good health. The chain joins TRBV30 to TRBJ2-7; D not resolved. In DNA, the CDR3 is TGTGCCTGGAGCGAGAGAAAAGAGCAGTACTTC. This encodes CAWSERKEQYF.